A single sample gave rise to the 24 T cell receptor beta chains below, sequenced in a study of early stage breast cancer tumors (dated by TCRdb to about 2017). The library was prepared using the immunoSEQ multiplex PCR assay. This is the immuneACCESS table as TCRdb keeps it, with only in-frame sequences that have V and J called. A part of the clones is gone; compared with another copy, unresolved V genes explain less than half, and the rest is unexplained. The sample records 9,000 to 9,500 clones, about 64% of which are singletons. The ten most abundant clones make up 17% of the sample. Sample: normal breast tissue next to the tumor. The receptors come from a person between 60 and 69 years old with breast cancer.

CDR3 bases: TGTGCCAGCAGCGGACAGCGTCGTTATGGCTACACCTTC. Amino acid sequence: CASSGQRRYGYTF. J is TRBJ1-2 and V is TRBV2, with D perhaps matching TRBD1 (6 bases). The V and J ends lost 6 bases and 5 bases respectively, with 13 bases between them. This CDR3 comprises 13 residues. Germline loops: CDR1 SNHLY, CDR2 FYNNEI.

The V call is TRBV28, the J call TRBJ1-2, with 9 bases lining up with TRBD1. Per germline, CDR1 MDHEN and CDR2 SYDVKM. J lost 5 bases, V lost 8 bases, and 18 bases had no gene match. The CDR3 covers 17 residues. The CDR3 DNA follows: TGTGCCAGCGGGGGAGGGGGACAGGGAGGCCACCGTTATGGCTACACCTTC. It encodes CASGGGGQGGHRYGYTF.

The J gene is TRBJ2-5, the V gene TRBV7-2; 10 bases fit TRBD2. The CDR3 runs to 15 residues. The ends lost 5 bases at V and 1 base at J; junction bases unmatched: 4. Germline lookup yields CDR1 SGHTA and CDR2 FQGNSA. Here the CDR3 DNA reads TGTGCCAGCAGCGTACAGCGGGGGGGCCAAGAGACCCAGTACTTC. Translation gives CASSVQRGGQETQYF.

The genes are TRBV6-5 and TRBJ2-1, with a weak D call TRBD2 (6 bases). V was cut by 6 bases and J by 8 bases, with 14 bases left in between. The CDR3 length is 13 residues. CDR1 MNHEY and CDR2 SVGAGI come from the germline V gene. CDR3 sequence (DNA): TGTGCCAGCAGGGGGACTCGACCCGATGAGCAGTTCTTC. Translation: CASRGTRPDEQFF.

CDR3 protein: CASSLASGQGYGYTF. The CDR3 DNA reads TGTGCCAGCAGCTTAGCGAGCGGACAGGGCTATGGCTACACCTTC. The V call is TRBV7-8, the J call TRBJ1-2; TRBD1 matches 8 bases. The CDR3 runs to 15 residues. With V trimmed by 0 bases and J by 4 bases, 4 bases remained unmatched. Germline V lookup: CDR1 SGHVS, CDR2 FQNEAQ.

The rearrangement uses TRBV5-4 and TRBJ2-1; 11 bases fit TRBD2. Germline V gives CDR1 SGHNT, CDR2 YYREEE (reference sequence). The CDR3 length is 17 residues. The trim removed 0 bases at V and 8 bases at J, leaving 10 bases unmatched. Here the CDR3 reads CASSLARTSGPSDEQFF. CDR3 bases: TGTGCCAGCAGCTTGGCTAGGACTAGCGGGCCCTCGGATGAGCAGTTCTTC.

This clone showed up just once. The chain links TRBV6-5 to TRBJ2-2; D remains unclear. The CDR3 contains 14 residues. Trimming pared 4 bases from V and 6 bases from J, leaving 12 bases between. Germline V gene lookup returns CDR1 MNHEY and CDR2 SVGAGI. CDR3 sequence reads: CASSSFVSAGELFF. DNA for the CDR3: TGTGCCAGCAGTTCTTTCGTGAGCGCCGGGGAGCTGTTTTTT.

The CDR3 loop reads CASSRPETSRSYEQYF. As DNA, the CDR3 is TGTGCCAGCAGTCGGCCGGAGACTAGCCGGTCCTACGAGCAGTACTTC. V usage is TRBV5-6 and J usage is TRBJ2-7, with TRBD2 matching over 7 bases. This CDR3 comprises 16 residues. From germline, CDR1 is SGHDT and CDR2 YYEEEE. V was pared by 5 bases and J by 1 base, with 12 bases of the junction left unmatched. The whole variable domain, remainder taken from reference TRBV5-6 and TRBJ2-7, is DAGVTQSPTHLIKTRGQQVTLRCSPKSGHDTVSWYQQALGQGPQFIFQYYEEEERQRGNFPDRFSGHQFPNYSSELNVNALLLGDSALYLCASSRPETSRSYEQYFGPGTRLTVT.

This clone has a handful of counts. V usage is TRBV19 and J usage is TRBJ1-1; no clear D gene. CDR1 is LNHDA, CDR2 SQIVND, per germline (reference sequence). The CDR3 is 13 residues long. Trimming shortened V by 5 bases and J by 5 bases, and 12 bases separated the two germline ends. Here the CDR3 DNA reads TGTGCCAGTAGTTTCGGGGTTGGGACTGAAGCTTTCTTT. Its protein is CASSFGVGTEAFF.

This chain links TRBV28 with TRBJ2-7; 15 bases align to TRBD2. V trimming: 7 bases; J trimming: 7 bases; junction bases outside the gene matches: 5. In germline, CDR1 is MDHEN, CDR2 SYDVKM. This CDR3 region has 14 residues. The CDR3 region has the DNA TGTGCCAGCACCCCGGGGACTAGCGGGAGGGAGCAGTACTTC. Amino acid sequence: CASTPGTSGREQYF.

The genes are TRBV7-2 and TRBJ2-3; 8 bases align to TRBD2. The CDR3 loop spans 15 amino acids. Germline assignment: CDR1 SGHTA and CDR2 FQGNSA. Losses at the gene ends were 3 bases for V and 0 bases for J; bases not matched to a gene: 2. The DNA for the CDR3 is TGTGCCAGCAGCTTTACTAGCGGCAGCACAGATACGCAGTATTTT. It encodes CASSFTSGSTDTQYF.

The chain combines TRBV29-1 with TRBJ2-3; 7 nucleotides agree with TRBD1. Germline trimming cut 4 bases from V and 5 bases from J; bases unmatched to any gene: 15. The CDR3 covers 16 residues. Germline loops: CDR1 SQVTM, CDR2 ANQGSEA. The CDR3 DNA is TGCAGCGTTGGCGGGTTGACAGGGACATCAAGAGATACGCAGTATTTT. This translates into CSVGGLTGTSRDTQYF.

This sequence joins TRBV4-3 and TRBJ2-7; TRBD1 agrees at 10 bases. The CDR3 sequence is 15 residues long. V dropped 0 bases and J dropped 5; count of bases not matched to a gene: 4. Germline V gene data show CDR1 as LGHNA and CDR2 as YSLEER. The chain's CDR3 is CASSQDPGTGDEQYF. CDR3 DNA sequence: TGCGCCAGCAGCCAAGATCCCGGGACAGGGGACGAGCAGTACTTC.

This clone is medium-sized in the sample. The V call is TRBV9, the J call TRBJ1-2, with a tentative D call TRBD1 (5 bases). Trimming removed 2 bases from V and 0 bases from J, with 8 bases in between. The germline gives CDR1 SGDLS, CDR2 YYNGEE. CDR3 length: 14 residues. CDR3: CASSVQGSNYGYTF. CDR3 nucleotides: TGTGCCAGCAGCGTCCAGGGTTCTAACTATGGCTACACCTTC.

This chain uses TRBV30 with TRBJ1-1; no clear D. Germline V gives CDR1 GTSNPN, CDR2 SVGIG (reference sequence). V was clipped by 4 bases and J by 1 base, with 7 bases between them. This CDR3 comprises 12 residues. The CDR3 region has the DNA TGTGCCTGGAAGCGAGCGAACACTGAAGCTTTCTTT. Translation gives CAWKRANTEAFF.

V gene TRBV29-1 combines with J gene TRBJ1-3; tentative D call: TRBD1 (5 bases). Trimming left V 2 bases short and J 7 bases short, with 24 bases between. The germline gives CDR1 SQVTM, CDR2 ANQGSEA. This CDR3 contains 17 residues. CDR3 DNA sequence: TGCAGCGTTGAACTCCTCGGGTCCCAGGGTAAAGGGAACACCATATATTTT. Its translation is CSVELLGSQGKGNTIYF.

CDR3 DNA sequence: TGTGCCAGCAGTACAGGGGTCAATCAGCCCCAGCATTTT. Translated: CASSTGVNQPQHF. The chain employs TRBV28 and TRBJ1-5; 7 bases are shared with TRBD1. The CDR3 length is 13 residues. J was trimmed by 3 bases and V by 5 bases; bases with no gene match: 1. CDR1 and CDR2 (germline): MDHEN, SYDVKM.

The chain is built from TRBV4-3 and TRBJ2-3; TRBD2 aligns across 9 bases. J lost 2 bases, V lost 0 bases, and 9 bases had no gene match. This CDR3 contains 18 residues. The V gene's germline CDR1 is LGHNA and CDR2 YSLEER. CDR3 in amino acids: CASSQEPSGDIHTDTQYF. CDR3 DNA: TGCGCCAGCAGCCAAGAACCTAGCGGGGATATTCACACAGATACGCAGTATTTT.

The gene calls are TRBV7-9 and TRBJ2-5; 8 bases map to TRBD1. The ends lost 2 bases at V and 5 bases at J; junction bases unmatched: 7. Germline V gene sequence: CDR1 SEHNR, CDR2 FQNEAQ (reference sequence). This CDR3 spans 15 amino acids. CDR3 nucleotides: TGTGCCAGCAGCTTATTCCAGGGGGCTGTTGAGACCCAGTACTTC. Translated: CASSLFQGAVETQYF.

The chain uses TRBV19 and TRBJ2-3; D gene unclear. Germline assignment: CDR1 LNHDA and CDR2 SQIVND (reference sequence). CDR3 length: 13 residues. The ends were cut back, 6 bases at V and 2 bases at J, with 9 bases in the middle. The CDR3 spells CASRADNTDTQYF. Here the CDR3 DNA reads TGTGCCAGTAGGGCCGACAACACAGATACGCAGTATTTT.

The V gene is TRBV9, the J gene TRBJ2-1; tentative D call: TRBD1 (6 bases). V shed 0 bases and J shed 2 bases, with 6 bases lying between them. Germline lookup yields CDR1 SGDLS and CDR2 YYNGEE. The CDR3 is 14 amino acids. The CDR3 sequence is CASSVAGAYNEQFF. CDR3 DNA: TGTGCCAGCAGCGTAGCAGGGGCCTACAATGAGCAGTTCTTC.

The rearrangement links TRBV5-8 to TRBJ1-2, with 7 bases fitting TRBD1. Trimming at V came to 0 bases and at J to 4 bases, leaving 3 bases not matched to a gene. The CDR3 totals 14 residues. Germline V gives CDR1 SGHTS, CDR2 YDEGEE. CDR3 region: CASSLEGAGYGYTF. CDR3 DNA: TGTGCCAGCAGCTTGGAGGGGGCGGGCTATGGCTACACCTTC.

The rearrangement links TRBV27 to TRBJ2-1; tentatively, D is TRBD1 (5 bases). With 2 bases removed from V and 5 bases from J, the gap between germline ends came to 13 bases. This CDR3 region has 15 residues. The V gene's germline CDR1 is MNHEY and CDR2 SMNVEV (reference sequence). The CDR3 nucleotides are TGTGCCAGCAGTTTAGGGGCCAAACCCCACAATGAGCAGTTCTTC. Protein: CASSLGAKPHNEQFF.

The gene calls are TRBV6-6 and TRBJ1-3; 8 bases map to TRBD1. CDR3 length: 15 residues. Germline loops: CDR1 MNHNY, CDR2 SVGAGI (reference sequence). V trimming: 5 bases; J trimming: 2 bases; junction bases outside the gene matches: 5. CDR3 sequence (DNA): TGTGCCAGCAGTCTGGGACAGGTAGCTGGAAACACCATATATTTT. The encoded protein is CASSLGQVAGNTIYF.